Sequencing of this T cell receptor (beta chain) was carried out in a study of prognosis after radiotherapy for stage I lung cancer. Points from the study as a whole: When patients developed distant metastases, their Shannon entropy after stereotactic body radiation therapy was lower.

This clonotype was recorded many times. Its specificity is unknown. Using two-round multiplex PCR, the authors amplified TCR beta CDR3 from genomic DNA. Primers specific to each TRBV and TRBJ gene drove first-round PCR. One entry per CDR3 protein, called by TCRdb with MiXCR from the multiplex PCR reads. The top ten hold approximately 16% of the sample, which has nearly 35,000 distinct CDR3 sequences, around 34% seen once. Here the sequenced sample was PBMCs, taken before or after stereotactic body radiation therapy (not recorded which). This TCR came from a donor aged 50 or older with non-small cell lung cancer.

The CDR3 DNA follows: TGTGCCAGCAGGCCTGGGACGGGTTGGGGGGAGACCCAGTACTTC. Translation gives CASRPGTGWGETQYF. The V call is TRBV6-1, the J call TRBJ2-5; perhaps D is TRBD1 or TRBD2 (5 bases each). This CDR3 is built from 15 residues. V shed 6 bases and J shed 5 bases, with 19 bases lying between them. CDR1 and CDR2 from the germline V gene are MNHNS and SASEGT.